These 19 T cell receptor beta chains originate from one sample sequenced in a study of cytomegalovirus exposure and HLA in healthy donors. This PCR relied on a set of 60 Vbeta primers and 13 Jbeta primers. Method: immunoSEQ multiplex PCR; TCRdb's copy keeps in-frame clones and lacks some. The sample lists roughly 100,000 clones, more than 60% occurring once. Sequencing was done on a sample of PBMCs. The receptor source for this set is a man in his thirties or forties in good health and CMV-seronegative.

This clone was counted a few times. This chain links TRBV28 with TRBJ1-5, with 8 bases lining up with TRBD1. Germline trimming cut 5 bases from V and 6 bases from J; bases unmatched to any gene: 3. Per germline, CDR1 MDHEN and CDR2 SYDVKM. The CDR3 has 13 residues. The CDR3 spells CASSTGGAQPQHF. CDR3 DNA: TGTGCCAGCAGTACAGGGGGAGCTCAGCCCCAGCATTTT.

The chain links TRBV14 to TRBJ1-2; D remains ambiguous. The V gene lost 0 bases and the J gene lost 8 bases, with 16 bases spanning the gap. The CDR3 spans 15 residues. CDR1 and CDR2 (germline): SGHDN, FVKESK. The CDR3 reads CASSQDYAGQLGYTF. As DNA, the CDR3 is TGTGCCAGCAGCCAAGATTATGCAGGCCAACTGGGCTACACCTTC.

The CDR3 loop reads CAWLTGEGGYTF. Written as DNA, the CDR3 is TGTGCCTGGCTTACAGGCGAAGGTGGCTACACCTTC. The rearrangement uses TRBV30 and TRBJ1-2; D might be TRBD1 (5 bases). CDR1 and CDR2 (germline): GTSNPN, SVGIG (reference sequence). CDR3 length: 12 residues. The V gene lost 5 bases and the J gene lost 7 bases, with 14 bases spanning the gap.

The CDR3 coding sequence is TGTGCCAGCGGGGGACAGGGGGGCAGGGACTCTGGGGCCAACGTCCTGACTTTC. This encodes CASGGQGGRDSGANVLTF. This chain connects TRBV2 to TRBJ2-6; 11 bases are a match to TRBD1. Germline CDR1 and CDR2: SNHLY and FYNNEI. The CDR3 has 18 residues. J was trimmed by 0 bases and V by 8 bases; bases with no gene match: 9. Based on the CDR3 plus reference TRBV2 and TRBJ2-6, the full variable domain is EPEVTQTPSHQVTQMGQEVILRCVPISNHLYFYWYRQILGQKVEFLVSFYNNEISEKSEIFDDQFSVERPDGSNFTLKIRSTKLEDSAMYFCASGGQGGRDSGANVLTFGAGSRLTVL.

The rearrangement uses TRBV27 and TRBJ1-6; no reliable D call. This CDR3 has 11 amino acids. Germline-derived CDR1 and CDR2 are MNHEY and SMNVEV (reference sequence). V was trimmed by 6 bases and J by 9 bases, leaving 6 bases between them. CDR3 in amino acids: CASRSGSPLHF. CDR3 DNA sequence: TGTGCCAGCAGGTCGGGTTCACCCCTCCACTTT.

This clone was found once. This chain connects TRBV5-1 to TRBJ1-2; TRBD1 is a possible D gene (6 bases). Per germline, CDR1 SGHRS and CDR2 YFSETQ. V gave up 4 bases and J gave up 4 bases, with 14 bases separating them. This CDR3 is built from 14 residues. The CDR3 region is CASSPRGSGYGYTF. The CDR3 region has the DNA TGCGCCAGCAGCCCCAGGGGAAGTGGCTATGGCTACACCTTC.

The chain couples TRBV10-3 to TRBJ1-6; 12 bases align to TRBD1. Germline-derived CDR1 and CDR2 are ENHRY and SYGVKD. The V gene end was trimmed by 6 bases and the J gene end by 7 bases; junction bases not matched to a gene: 13. The CDR3 sequence is 18 residues long. The CDR3 loop is CAIRTGTGGSGWNSPLHF. For the CDR3, the DNA is TGTGCCATCAGAACCGGGACAGGGGGCTCTGGGTGGAATTCACCCCTCCACTTT.

The V gene is TRBV29-1, the J gene TRBJ2-7; 9 nucleotides line up with TRBD1. The CDR3 covers 14 residues. V lost 1 base and J lost 3; bases outside the gene matches: 4. The V gene's germline CDR1 is SQVTM and CDR2 ANQGSEA. Here the CDR3 reads CSVEGGGQGYEQYF. Written as DNA, the CDR3 is TGCAGCGTTGAAGGTGGGGGACAGGGCTACGAGCAGTACTTC.

This chain uses TRBV28 with TRBJ2-2; no firm D call. Germline CDR1 is MDHEN and CDR2 is SYDVKM. Between the trimmed V and J ends, which lost 7 bases and 1 base, there was a span of 10 bases. CDR3 length equals 14 residues. Written as DNA, the CDR3 is TGTGCCAGCATGGCTAGTGGGAACACCGGGGAGCTGTTTTTT. This translates into CASMASGNTGELFF.

This chain links TRBV10-3 with TRBJ1-1, with no clear D. Germline values: CDR1 ENHRY, CDR2 SYGVKD. This CDR3 region has 16 residues. V gave up 0 bases and J gave up 7 bases, with 18 bases separating them. This CDR3 is CAISESFQGRVSEAFF. CDR3 DNA: TGTGCCATCAGTGAGTCTTTTCAAGGGAGGGTAAGTGAAGCTTTCTTT.

The chain joins TRBV19 to TRBJ2-7; 11 bases fit TRBD2. After removal of 4 bases from V and 3 bases from J, the junction contained 11 bases not matched to a gene. Germline CDR1 is LNHDA and CDR2 is SQIVND (reference sequence). The CDR3 has 17 residues. The CDR3 sequence: CASSNGLAGLHSYEQYF. Here the CDR3 DNA reads TGTGCCAGTAGTAACGGACTAGCGGGTTTACACAGCTACGAGCAGTACTTC.

The chain has TRBV6-5 and TRBJ1-1; TRBD1 agrees at 7 bases. Germline values: CDR1 MNHEY, CDR2 SVGAGI. CDR3 length equals 14 residues. Trimming removed 6 bases from V and 3 bases from J; junction bases left unmatched: 7. As DNA, the CDR3 is TGTGCCAGCAGGAAGACAGGGTCGGACACTGAAGCTTTCTTT. Translating gives CASRKTGSDTEAFF.

The chain combines TRBV11-3 with TRBJ2-1, with 12 bases matching TRBD1. The CDR3 is made up of 16 amino acids. Germline assignment: CDR1 SGHNT and CDR2 YENEEA. V trimming: 5 bases; J trimming: 7 bases; junction bases outside the gene matches: 9. In DNA, the CDR3 is TGTGCCAGCAGCAGCGCCGGGACAGGGGGCTGGAATGAGCAGTTCTTC. It translates to CASSSAGTGGWNEQFF.

The chain has TRBV7-9 and TRBJ1-6, with a tentative D call TRBD1 (5 bases). Germline-derived CDR1 and CDR2 are SEHNR and FQNEAQ (reference sequence). Trimming removed 4 bases from V and 8 bases from J, with 12 bases in between. The CDR3 sequence is 14 residues long. The CDR3 reads CASSSGGRHSPLHF. In DNA, the CDR3 is TGTGCCAGCAGCTCCGGGGGACGGCATTCACCCCTCCACTTT.

The chain recombines TRBV4-1 with TRBJ2-1, with TRBD2 matching over 8 bases. The V gene's germline CDR1 is MGHRA and CDR2 YSYEKL. The CDR3 runs 17 residues. V lost 4 bases and J lost 8; bases outside the gene matches: 16. The CDR3 DNA sequence: TGCGCCAGCAGCCTGGGCTACTTCGGGGGGGGCCTCGATGAGCAGTTCTTC. Translating gives CASSLGYFGGGLDEQFF.

The rearrangement uses TRBV10-2 and TRBJ2-7; 11 nucleotides line up with TRBD1. Trimming removed 6 bases from V and 6 bases from J; junction bases left unmatched: 10. Germline V lookup: CDR1 WSHSY, CDR2 SAAADI. The CDR3 length is 15 residues. This CDR3 is CASSSGTGGSGEQYF. CDR3 DNA sequence: TGCGCCAGCAGCTCCGGGACAGGGGGTTCCGGCGAGCAGTACTTC.

The chain is built from TRBV28 and TRBJ1-1; possible D gene TRBD1, 5 bases. Trimming took 8 bases from V and 0 from J, leaving 16 bases between them. Germline V gives CDR1 MDHEN, CDR2 SYDVKM. The CDR3 is 15 amino acids. The DNA for the CDR3 is TGTGCCAGCCTTCCGACAGCCAGGATGAACACTGAAGCTTTCTTT. Translated: CASLPTARMNTEAFF.

This clone was detected once. V and J are TRBV10-3 and TRBJ2-3; D gene ambiguous. The ends were cut back, 2 bases at V and 6 bases at J, with 12 bases in the middle. This CDR3 is built from 14 residues. The germline V gene encodes CDR1 ENHRY and CDR2 SYGVKD. This CDR3 reads CAISERLEADTQYF. In DNA form, the CDR3 reads TGTGCCATCAGTGAGCGTCTAGAGGCTGATACGCAGTATTTT.

The chain recombines TRBV5-5 with TRBJ1-4, with 9 bases fitting TRBD1. V shed 0 bases and J 7 bases; nucleotides not matched to a gene: 7. The CDR3 extends over 16 amino acids. Germline V gene sequence: CDR1 SGHKS, CDR2 YYEKEE (reference sequence). The CDR3 DNA reads TGTGCCAGCAGCTTGGCTGCGACAGGGGGTGTTGAAAAACTGTTTTTT. This translates into CASSLAATGGVEKLFF. Filled out from reference TRBV5-5 and TRBJ1-4, the complete variable domain reads DAGVTQSPTHLIKTRGQQVTLRCSPISGHKSVSWYQQVLGQGPQFIFQYYEKEERGRGNFPDRFSARQFPNYSSELNVNALLLGDSALYLCASSLAATGGVEKLFFGSGTQLSVL.